This TCR beta chain was sequenced for a study of shared clonotypes between healthy human individuals. V was clipped by 0 bases and J by 1 base; unmatched bases: 12. The CDR3 is 20 amino acids. The germline gives CDR1 SGHTA, CDR2 FQGTGA. Here immunoSEQ multiplex PCR was the method, and the copy in TCRdb shows in-frame clones only, minus some. The sample holds 1.5 million to 1.9 million clones, approximately 98% seen once. Division of CD4+ cells produced a CD45RA+ naive subset and a CD45RA-negative memory subset. This TCR was recovered from a man aged 25-40 years in good health. The specimen sequenced was naive CD4+ T cells sorted from blood. The subset was: CD45RA+ positively selected. The chain employs TRBV7-3 and TRBJ2-4, with 10 positions matching TRBD1. The CDR3 here is CASSLTVDRGLGSAKNIQYF. CDR3 bases: TGTGCCAGCAGCTTAACTGTGGACAGGGGGTTAGGGTCGGCCAAAAACATTCAGTACTTC.